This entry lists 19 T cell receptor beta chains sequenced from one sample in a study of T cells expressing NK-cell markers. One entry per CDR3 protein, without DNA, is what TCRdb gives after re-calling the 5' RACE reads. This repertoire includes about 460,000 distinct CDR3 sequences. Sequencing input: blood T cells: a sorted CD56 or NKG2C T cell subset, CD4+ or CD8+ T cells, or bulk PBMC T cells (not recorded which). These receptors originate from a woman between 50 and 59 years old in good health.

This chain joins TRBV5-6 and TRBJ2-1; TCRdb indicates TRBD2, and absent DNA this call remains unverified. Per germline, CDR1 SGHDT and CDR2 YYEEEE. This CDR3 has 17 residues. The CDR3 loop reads CASSFPELAGVGNEQFF.

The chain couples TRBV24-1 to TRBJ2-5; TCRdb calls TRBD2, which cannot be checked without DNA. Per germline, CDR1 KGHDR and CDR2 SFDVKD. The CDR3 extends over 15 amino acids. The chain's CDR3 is CATSDYGTNKETQYF.

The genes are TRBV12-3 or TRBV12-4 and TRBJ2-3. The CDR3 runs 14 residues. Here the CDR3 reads CASSKASELDTQYF.

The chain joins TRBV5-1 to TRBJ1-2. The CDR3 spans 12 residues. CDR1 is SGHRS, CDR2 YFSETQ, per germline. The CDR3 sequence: CASSSSMGGYTF. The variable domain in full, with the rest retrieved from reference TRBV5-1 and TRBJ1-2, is KAGVTQTPRYLIKTRGQQVTLSCSPISGHRSVSWYQQTPGQGLQFLFEYFSETQRNKGNFPGRFSGRQFSNSRSEMNVSTLELGDSALYLCASSSSMGGYTFGSGTRLTVV.

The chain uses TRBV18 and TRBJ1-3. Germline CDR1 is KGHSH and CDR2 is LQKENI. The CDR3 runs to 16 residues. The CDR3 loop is CASSRSRALSGNTIYF. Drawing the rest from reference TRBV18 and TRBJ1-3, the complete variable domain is NAGVMQNPRHLVRRRGQEARLRCSPMKGHSHVYWYRQLPEEGLKFMVYLQKENIIDESGMPKERFSAEFPKEGPSILRIQQVVRGDSAAYFCASSRSRALSGNTIYFGEGSWLTVV.

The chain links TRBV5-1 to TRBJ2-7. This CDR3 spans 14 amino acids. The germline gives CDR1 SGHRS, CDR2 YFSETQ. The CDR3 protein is CASSIETGYYEQYF. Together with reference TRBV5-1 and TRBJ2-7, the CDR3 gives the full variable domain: KAGVTQTPRYLIKTRGQQVTLSCSPISGHRSVSWYQQTPGQGLQFLFEYFSETQRNKGNFPGRFSGRQFSNSRSEMNVSTLELGDSALYLCASSIETGYYEQYFGPGTRLTVT.

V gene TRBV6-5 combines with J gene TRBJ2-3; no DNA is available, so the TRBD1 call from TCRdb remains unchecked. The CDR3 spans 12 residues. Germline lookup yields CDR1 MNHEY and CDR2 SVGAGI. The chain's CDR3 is CASKGGPDTQYF.

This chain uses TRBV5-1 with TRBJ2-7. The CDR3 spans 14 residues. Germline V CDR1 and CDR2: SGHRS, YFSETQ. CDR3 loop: CASSLSSGPYEQYF.

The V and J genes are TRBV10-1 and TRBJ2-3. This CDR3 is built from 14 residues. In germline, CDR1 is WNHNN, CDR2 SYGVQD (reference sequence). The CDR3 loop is CASSETELRDTQYF.

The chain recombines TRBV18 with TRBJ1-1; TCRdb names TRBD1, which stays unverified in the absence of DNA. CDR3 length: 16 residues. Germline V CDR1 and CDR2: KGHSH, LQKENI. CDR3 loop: CASSPQQGKMNTEAFF.

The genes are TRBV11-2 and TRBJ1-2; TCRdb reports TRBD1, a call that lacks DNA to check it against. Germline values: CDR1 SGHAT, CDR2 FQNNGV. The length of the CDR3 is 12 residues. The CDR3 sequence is CASSDVGTGYTF. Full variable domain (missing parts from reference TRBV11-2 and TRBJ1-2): EAGVAQSPRYKIIEKRQSVAFWCNPISGHATLYWYQQILGQGPKLLIQFQNNGVVDDSQLPKDRFSAERLKGVDSTLKIQPAKLEDSAVYLCASSDVGTGYTFGSGTRLTVV.

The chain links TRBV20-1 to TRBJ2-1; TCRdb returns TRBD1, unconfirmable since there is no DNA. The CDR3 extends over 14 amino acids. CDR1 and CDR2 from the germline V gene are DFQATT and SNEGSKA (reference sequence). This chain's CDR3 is CSARATPGGNEQFF.

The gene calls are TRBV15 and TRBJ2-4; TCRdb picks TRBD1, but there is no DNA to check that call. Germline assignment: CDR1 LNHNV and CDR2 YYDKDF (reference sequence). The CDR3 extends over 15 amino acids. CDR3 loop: CATSQGGIAKNIQYF.

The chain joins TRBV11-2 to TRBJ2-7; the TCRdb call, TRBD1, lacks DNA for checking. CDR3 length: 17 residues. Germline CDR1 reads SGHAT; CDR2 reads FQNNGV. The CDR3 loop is CASSLLGFRDSSTEQYF.

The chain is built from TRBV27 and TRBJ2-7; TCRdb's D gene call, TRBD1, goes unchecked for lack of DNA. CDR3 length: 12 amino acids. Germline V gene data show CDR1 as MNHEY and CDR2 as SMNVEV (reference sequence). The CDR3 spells CASSNRAYEQYF.

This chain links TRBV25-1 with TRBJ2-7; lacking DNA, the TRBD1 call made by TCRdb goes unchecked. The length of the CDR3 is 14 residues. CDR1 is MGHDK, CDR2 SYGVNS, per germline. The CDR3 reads CASTSDARGDEQYF.

CDR3 in amino acids: CASSRPGTPNNEQFF. The chain has TRBV4-1 and TRBJ2-1; TCRdb's assignment of TRBD1 cannot be checked, as there is no DNA. The germline CDR1 and CDR2 sequences are MGHRA and YSYEKL. This CDR3 has 15 residues.

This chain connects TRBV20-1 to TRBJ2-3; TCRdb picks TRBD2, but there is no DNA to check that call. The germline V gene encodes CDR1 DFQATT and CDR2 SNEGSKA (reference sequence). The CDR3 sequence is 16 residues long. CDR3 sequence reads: CSARPAGVAGGDTQYF.

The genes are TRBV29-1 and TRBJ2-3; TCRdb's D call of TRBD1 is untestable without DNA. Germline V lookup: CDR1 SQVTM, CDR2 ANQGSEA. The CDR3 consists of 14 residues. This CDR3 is CSVEGDRYTDTQYF.